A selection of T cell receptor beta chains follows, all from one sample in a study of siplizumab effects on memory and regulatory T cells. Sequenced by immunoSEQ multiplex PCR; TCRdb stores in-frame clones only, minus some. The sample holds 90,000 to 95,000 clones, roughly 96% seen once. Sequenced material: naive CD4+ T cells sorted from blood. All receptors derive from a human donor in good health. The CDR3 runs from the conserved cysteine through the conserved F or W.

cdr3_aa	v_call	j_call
CASTQSGTYEQYF	TRBV6-6	TRBJ2-7
CASSLVENTEAFF	TRBV7-8	TRBJ1-1
CASSLLASGGSGGELFF	TRBV5-1	TRBJ2-2
CASSLNRYGYTF	TRBV7-2	TRBJ1-2
CASSDGTSGGTGTQYF	TRBV2	TRBJ2-3
CASSLDGGGADTQYF	TRBV11-3	TRBJ2-3
CASSGLGSNTEAFF	TRBV4-1	TRBJ1-1
CASSYQGADTQYF	TRBV7-9	TRBJ2-3
CASSPGRGVNYGYTF	TRBV18	TRBJ1-2
CASSLTGNSPLHF	TRBV11-3	TRBJ1-6
CSGRASGANTGELFF	TRBV29-1	TRBJ2-2
CASSDPGYEQYF	TRBV6-6	TRBJ2-7
CASSLANQPQHF	TRBV7-9	TRBJ1-5
CAISESGQSYEQYF	TRBV10-3	TRBJ2-7
CASAGQGNTGELFF	TRBV11-3	TRBJ2-2
CASSLSAQETQYF	TRBV5-4	TRBJ2-5
CASRPRHSNYGYTF	TRBV6-5	TRBJ1-2
CASSYILASNQPQHF	TRBV6-6	TRBJ1-5
CASSFRATQETQYF	TRBV7-9	TRBJ2-5
CASSFQGHGYTF	TRBV7-3	TRBJ1-2
CASGGPYGYTF	TRBV7-2	TRBJ1-2
CASSPGTGEDTQYF	TRBV6-5	TRBJ2-3
CASSLIRQETQYF	TRBV7-3	TRBJ2-5
CASSVSSGRDTQYF	TRBV2	TRBJ2-3
CASSSPGSPTADTQYF	TRBV28	TRBJ2-3
CASSLRAAQPQHF	TRBV7-9	TRBJ1-5
CASSFVGTEAFF	TRBV7-8	TRBJ1-1
CATSKGDSPLHF	TRBV6-5	TRBJ1-6
CASSWEQGSYEQYF	TRBV11-2	TRBJ2-7
CAWSWEGPLGEQYF	TRBV30	TRBJ2-7
CASRYRPREDTQYF	TRBV6-5	TRBJ2-3
CASSPETLKNIQYF	TRBV6-6	TRBJ2-4
CASSLFDRYSGNTIYF	TRBV7-9	TRBJ1-3